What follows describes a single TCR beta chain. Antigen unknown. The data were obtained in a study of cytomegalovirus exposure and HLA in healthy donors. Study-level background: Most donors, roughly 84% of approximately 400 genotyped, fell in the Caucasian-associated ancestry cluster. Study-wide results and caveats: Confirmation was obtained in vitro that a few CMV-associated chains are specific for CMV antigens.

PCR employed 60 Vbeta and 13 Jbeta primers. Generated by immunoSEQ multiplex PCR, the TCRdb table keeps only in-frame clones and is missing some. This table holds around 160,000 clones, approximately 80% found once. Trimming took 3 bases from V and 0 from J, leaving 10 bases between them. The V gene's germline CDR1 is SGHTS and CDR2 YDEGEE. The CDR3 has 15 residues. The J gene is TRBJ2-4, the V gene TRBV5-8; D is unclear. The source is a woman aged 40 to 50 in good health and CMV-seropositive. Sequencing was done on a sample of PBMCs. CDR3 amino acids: CASSSSGIAKNIQYF. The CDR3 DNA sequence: TGTGCCAGCAGCTCATCAGGAATAGCCAAAAACATTCAGTACTTC.